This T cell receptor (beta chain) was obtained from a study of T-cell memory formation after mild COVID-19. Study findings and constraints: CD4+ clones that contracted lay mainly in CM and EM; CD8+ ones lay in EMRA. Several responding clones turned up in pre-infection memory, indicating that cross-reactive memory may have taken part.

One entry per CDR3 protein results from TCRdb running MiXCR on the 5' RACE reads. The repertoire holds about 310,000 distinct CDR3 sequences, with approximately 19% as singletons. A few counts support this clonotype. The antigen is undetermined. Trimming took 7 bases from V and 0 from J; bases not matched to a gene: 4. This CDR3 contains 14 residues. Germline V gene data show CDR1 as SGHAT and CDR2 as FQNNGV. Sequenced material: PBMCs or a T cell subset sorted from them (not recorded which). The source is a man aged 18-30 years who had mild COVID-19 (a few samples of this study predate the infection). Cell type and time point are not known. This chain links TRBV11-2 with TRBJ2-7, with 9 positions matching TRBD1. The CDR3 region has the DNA TGTGCCAGCACCCGGGACAGGGTCTCCTACGAGCAGTACTTC. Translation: CASTRDRVSYEQYF.